This TCR beta chain was found in a study of T cells after yellow fever vaccination. Regarding the study as a whole: Once the booster was given, most primary-vaccination clones reappeared, at 95% to 98% for CD4 and more than 85% for CD8. Sorted repertoires could include abundant contaminating clonotypes from bulk cells.

This clonotype showed up many times. Its target is not known. Each CDR3 protein is one row after TCRdb ran MiXCR on the 5' RACE reads. The sample has approximately 140,000 distinct CDR3 sequences, 7.7% seen once. V lost 6 bases, J lost 5 bases, and 5 bases stayed unmatched. This CDR3 is built from 15 residues. The material sequenced was CD4+ T cells sorted from PBMCs, taken 5 days after the yellow fever booster vaccination. This clonotype was obtained from a man aged 25-45 years who received the YFV17D yellow fever vaccine. V usage is TRBV12-3 or TRBV12-4 and J usage is TRBJ2-1; 12 bases fit TRBD1. The CDR3 region has the DNA TGTGCCAGCAGACAACGGGACAGGGGGCACAATGAGCAGTTCTTC. Its translation: CASRQRDRGHNEQFF.